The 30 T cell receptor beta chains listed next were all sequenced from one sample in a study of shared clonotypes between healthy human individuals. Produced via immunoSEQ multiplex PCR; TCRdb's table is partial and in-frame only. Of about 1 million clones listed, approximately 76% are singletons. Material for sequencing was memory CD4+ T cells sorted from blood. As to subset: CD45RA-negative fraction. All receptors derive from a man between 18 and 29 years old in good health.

CDR3 in DNA: TGTGCCAGCAGCTTAGATAGGTGGAGTGAAAAACTGTTTTTT. Translated, it gives CASSLDRWSEKLFF. The chain links TRBV7-3 to TRBJ1-4; D unresolved. CDR3 size: 14 residues. V was shortened by 2 bases and J by 7 bases, with 11 bases between the two germline ends. Germline lookup yields CDR1 SGHTA and CDR2 FQGTGA. Supplemented by reference TRBV7-3 and TRBJ1-4, the full variable domain reads GAGVSQTPSNKVTEKGKYVELRCDPISGHTALYWYRQSLGQGPEFLIYFQGTGAADDSGLPNDRFFAVRPEGSVSTLKIQRTERGDSAVYLCASSLDRWSEKLFFGSGTQLSVL.

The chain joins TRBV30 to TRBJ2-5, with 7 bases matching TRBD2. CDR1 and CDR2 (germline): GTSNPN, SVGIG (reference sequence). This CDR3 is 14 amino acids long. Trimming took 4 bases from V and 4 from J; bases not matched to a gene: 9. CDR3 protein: CAWTGGLGGETQYF. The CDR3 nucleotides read TGTGCCTGGACGGGAGGACTAGGAGGAGAGACCCAGTACTTC. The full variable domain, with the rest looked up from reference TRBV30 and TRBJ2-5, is SQTIHQWPATLVQPVGSPLSLECTVEGTSNPNLYWYRQAAGRGLQLLFYSVGIGQISSEVPQNLSASRPQDRQFILSSKKLLLSDSGFYLCAWTGGLGGETQYFGPGTRLLVL.

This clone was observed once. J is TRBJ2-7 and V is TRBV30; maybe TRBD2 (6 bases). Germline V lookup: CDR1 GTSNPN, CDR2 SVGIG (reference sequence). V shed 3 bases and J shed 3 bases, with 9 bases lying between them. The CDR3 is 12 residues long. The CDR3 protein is CAWSGSFYEQYF. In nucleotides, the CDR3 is TGTGCCTGGAGCGGGAGCTTCTACGAGCAGTACTTC.

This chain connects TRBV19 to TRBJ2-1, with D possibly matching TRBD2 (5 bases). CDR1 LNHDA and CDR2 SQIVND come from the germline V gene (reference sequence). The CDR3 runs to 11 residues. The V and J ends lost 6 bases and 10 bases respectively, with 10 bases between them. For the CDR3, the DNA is TGTGCCAGTAGCCTTGAGCGGGAGCAGTTCTTC. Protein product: CASSLEREQFF.

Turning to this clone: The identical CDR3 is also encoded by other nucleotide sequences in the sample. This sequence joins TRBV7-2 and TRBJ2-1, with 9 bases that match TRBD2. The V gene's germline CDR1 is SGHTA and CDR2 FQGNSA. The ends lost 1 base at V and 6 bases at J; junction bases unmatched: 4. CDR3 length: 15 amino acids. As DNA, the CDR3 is TGTGCCAGCAGCTTAGGGCTAGCGGGATTCAATGAGCAGTTCTTC. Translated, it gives CASSLGLAGFNEQFF.

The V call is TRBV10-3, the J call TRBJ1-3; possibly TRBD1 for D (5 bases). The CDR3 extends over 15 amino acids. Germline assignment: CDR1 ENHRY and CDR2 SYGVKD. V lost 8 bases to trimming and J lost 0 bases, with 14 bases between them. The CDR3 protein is CAIGRDLSSGNTIYF. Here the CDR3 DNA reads TGTGCCATCGGACGGGACTTGAGCTCTGGAAACACCATATATTTT.

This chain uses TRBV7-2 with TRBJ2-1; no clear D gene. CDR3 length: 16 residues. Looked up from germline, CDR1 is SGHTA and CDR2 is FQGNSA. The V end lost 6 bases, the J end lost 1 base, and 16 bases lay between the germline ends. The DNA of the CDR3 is TGTGCCAGCAGGGAAACCGCGTTCGGGTCCTACAATGAGCAGTTCTTC. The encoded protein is CASRETAFGSYNEQFF.

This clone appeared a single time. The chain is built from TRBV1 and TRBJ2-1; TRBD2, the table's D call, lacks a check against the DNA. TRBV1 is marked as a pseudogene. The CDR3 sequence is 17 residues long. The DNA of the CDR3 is TGCACCAGCAGCCAAGGAGGTATAGCGGGAAAAAGGAATGAGCAGTTCTTC. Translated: CTSSQGGIAGKRNEQFF.

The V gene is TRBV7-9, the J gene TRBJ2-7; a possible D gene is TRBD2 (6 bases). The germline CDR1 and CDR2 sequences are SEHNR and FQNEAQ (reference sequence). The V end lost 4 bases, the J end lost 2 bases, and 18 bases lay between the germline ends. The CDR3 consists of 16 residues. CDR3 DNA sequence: TGTGCCAGCAGCTCAGACTGGGGGGACTCAACCTACGAGCAGTACTTC. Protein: CASSSDWGDSTYEQYF.

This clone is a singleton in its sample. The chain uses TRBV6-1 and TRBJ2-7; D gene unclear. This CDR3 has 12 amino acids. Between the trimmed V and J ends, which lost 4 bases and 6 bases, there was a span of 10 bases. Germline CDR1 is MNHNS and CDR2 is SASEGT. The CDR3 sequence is CASSGDSREQYF. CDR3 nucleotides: TGTGCCAGCAGTGGAGACTCACGCGAGCAGTACTTC.

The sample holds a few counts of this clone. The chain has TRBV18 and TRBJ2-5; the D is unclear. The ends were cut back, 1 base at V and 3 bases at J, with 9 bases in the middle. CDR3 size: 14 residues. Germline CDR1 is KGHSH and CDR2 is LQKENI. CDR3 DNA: TGTGCCAGCTCACCACGGAACAGAGAAGAGACCCAGTACTTC. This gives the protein CASSPRNREETQYF.

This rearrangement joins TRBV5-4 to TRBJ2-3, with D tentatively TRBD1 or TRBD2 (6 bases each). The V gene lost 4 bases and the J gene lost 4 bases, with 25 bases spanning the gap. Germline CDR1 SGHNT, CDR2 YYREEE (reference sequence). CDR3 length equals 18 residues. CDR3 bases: TGTGCCAGCAGCCCCGGTCCCAGGGGAGCGGGTCGTGCAGATACGCAGTATTTT. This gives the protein CASSPGPRGAGRADTQYF.

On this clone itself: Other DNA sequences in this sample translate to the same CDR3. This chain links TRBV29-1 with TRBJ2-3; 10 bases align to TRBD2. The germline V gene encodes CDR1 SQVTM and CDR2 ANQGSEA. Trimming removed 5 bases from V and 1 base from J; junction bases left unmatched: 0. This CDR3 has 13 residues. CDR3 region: CSVLAGGTDTQYF. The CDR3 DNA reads TGCAGCGTTCTAGCGGGGGGCACAGATACGCAGTATTTT.

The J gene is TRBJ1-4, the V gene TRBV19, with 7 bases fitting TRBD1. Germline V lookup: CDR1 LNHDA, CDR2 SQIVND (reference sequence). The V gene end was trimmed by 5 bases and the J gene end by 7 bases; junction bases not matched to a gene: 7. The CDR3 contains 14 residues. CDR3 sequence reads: CASSGRDRTEKLFF. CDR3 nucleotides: TGTGCCAGTAGTGGAAGGGACAGAACTGAAAAACTGTTTTTT.

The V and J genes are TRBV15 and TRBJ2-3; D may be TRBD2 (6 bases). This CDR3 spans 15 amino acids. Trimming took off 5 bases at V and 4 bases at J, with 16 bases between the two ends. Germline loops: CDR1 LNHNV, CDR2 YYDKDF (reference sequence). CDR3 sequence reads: CATSPRAGWADTQYF. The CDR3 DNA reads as TGTGCCACCAGCCCCAGGGCGGGATGGGCAGATACGCAGTATTTT.

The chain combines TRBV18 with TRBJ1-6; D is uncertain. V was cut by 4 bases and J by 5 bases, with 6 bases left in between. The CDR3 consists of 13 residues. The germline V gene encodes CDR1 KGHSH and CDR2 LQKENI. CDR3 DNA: TGTGCCAGCTCACGGACGGATAATTCACCCCTCCACTTT. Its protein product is CASSRTDNSPLHF.

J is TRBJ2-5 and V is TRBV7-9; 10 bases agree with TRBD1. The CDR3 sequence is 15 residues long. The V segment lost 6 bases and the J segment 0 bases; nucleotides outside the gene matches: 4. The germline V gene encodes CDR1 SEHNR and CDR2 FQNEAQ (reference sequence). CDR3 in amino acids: CASSKDRGYQETQYF. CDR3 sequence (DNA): TGTGCCAGCAGTAAGGACAGGGGGTACCAAGAGACCCAGTACTTC.

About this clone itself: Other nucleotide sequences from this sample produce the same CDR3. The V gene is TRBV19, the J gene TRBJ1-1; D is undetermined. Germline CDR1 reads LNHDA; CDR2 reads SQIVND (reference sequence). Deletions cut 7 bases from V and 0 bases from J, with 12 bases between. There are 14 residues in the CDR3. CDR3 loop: CASTMEGLNTEAFF. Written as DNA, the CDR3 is TGTGCCAGTACCATGGAAGGCCTGAACACTGAAGCTTTCTTT.

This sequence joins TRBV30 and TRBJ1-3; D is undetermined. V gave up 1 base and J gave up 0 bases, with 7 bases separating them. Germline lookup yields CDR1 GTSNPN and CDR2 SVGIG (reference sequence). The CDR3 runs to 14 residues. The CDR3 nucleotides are TGTGCCTGGAGTGGGGGTGGCTCTGGAAACACCATATATTTT. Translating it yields CAWSGGGSGNTIYF.

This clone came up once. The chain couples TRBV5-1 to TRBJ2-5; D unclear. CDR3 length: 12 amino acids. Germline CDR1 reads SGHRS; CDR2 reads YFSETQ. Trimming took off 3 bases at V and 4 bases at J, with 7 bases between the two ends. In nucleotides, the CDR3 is TGCGCCAGCAGCTCGCCCGCAGAGACCCAGTACTTC. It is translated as CASSSPAETQYF.

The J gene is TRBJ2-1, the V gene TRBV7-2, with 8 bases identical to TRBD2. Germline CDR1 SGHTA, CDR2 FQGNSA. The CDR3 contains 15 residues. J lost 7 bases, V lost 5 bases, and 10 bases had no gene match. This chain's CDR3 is CASSQGLVLSNEQFF. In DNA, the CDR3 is TGTGCCAGCAGCCAGGGACTAGTGCTCTCTAATGAGCAGTTCTTC.

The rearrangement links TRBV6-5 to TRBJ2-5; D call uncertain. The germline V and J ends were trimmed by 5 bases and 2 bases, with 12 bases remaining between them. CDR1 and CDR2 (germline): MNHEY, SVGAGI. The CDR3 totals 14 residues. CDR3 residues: CASSRRPQQETQYF. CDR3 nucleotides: TGTGCCAGCAGTCGACGGCCACAGCAAGAGACCCAGTACTTC.

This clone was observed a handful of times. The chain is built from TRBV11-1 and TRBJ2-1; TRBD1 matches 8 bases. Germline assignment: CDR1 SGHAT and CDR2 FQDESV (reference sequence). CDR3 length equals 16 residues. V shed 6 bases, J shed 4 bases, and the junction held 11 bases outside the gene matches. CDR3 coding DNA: TGTGCCAGCAGTCTCATGACAGGGGCCCTTTACAATGAGCAGTTCTTC. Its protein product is CASSLMTGALYNEQFF.

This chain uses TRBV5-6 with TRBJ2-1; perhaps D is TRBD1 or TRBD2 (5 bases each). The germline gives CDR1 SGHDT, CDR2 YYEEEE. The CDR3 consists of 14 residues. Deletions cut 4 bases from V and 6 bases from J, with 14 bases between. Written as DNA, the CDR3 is TGTGCCAGCAGCCTGGGACGGTCTGGCAATGAGCAGTTCTTC. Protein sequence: CASSLGRSGNEQFF.

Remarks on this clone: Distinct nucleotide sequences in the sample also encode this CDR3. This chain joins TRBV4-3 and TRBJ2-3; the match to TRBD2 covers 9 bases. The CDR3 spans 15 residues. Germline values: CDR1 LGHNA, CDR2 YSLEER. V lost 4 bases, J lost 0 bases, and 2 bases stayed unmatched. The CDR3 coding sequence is TGCGCCAGCAGCCTGACTAGCGGTAGCACAGATACGCAGTATTTT. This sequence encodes CASSLTSGSTDTQYF.

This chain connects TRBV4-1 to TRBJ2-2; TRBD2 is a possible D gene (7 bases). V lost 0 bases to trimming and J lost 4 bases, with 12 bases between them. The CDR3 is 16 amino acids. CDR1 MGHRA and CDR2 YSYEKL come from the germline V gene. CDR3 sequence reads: CASSQEGGAITGELFF. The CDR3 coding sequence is TGCGCCAGCAGCCAAGAAGGGGGGGCGATCACCGGGGAGCTGTTTTTT.

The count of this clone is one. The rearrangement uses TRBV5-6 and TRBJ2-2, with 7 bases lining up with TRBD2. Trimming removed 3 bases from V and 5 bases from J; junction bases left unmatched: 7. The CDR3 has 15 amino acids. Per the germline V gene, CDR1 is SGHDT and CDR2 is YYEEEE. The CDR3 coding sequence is TGTGCCAGCAGCTCGCGGACTAGTCGGACCGGGGAGCTGTTTTTT. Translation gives CASSSRTSRTGELFF.

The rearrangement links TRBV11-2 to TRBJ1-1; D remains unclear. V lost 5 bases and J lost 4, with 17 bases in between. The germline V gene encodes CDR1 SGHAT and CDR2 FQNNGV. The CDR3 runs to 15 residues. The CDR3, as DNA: TGTGCCAGCAGCGTCCGGACGCTGGGCGCCACTGAAGCTTTCTTT. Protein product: CASSVRTLGATEAFF.

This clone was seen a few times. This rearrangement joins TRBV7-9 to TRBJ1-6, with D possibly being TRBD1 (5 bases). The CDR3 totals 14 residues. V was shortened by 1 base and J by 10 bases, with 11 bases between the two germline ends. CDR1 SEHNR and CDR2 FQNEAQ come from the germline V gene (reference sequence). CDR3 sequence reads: CASSLGGERSPLHF. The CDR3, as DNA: TGTGCCAGCAGCTTAGGAGGGGAAAGGTCACCCCTCCACTTT.

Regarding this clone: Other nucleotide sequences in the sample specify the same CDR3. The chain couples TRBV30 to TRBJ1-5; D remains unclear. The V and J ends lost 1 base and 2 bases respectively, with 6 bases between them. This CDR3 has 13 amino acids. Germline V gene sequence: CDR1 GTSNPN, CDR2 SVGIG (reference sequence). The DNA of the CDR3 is TGTGCCTGGAGTGGAGGAGGCAATCAGCCCCAGCATTTT. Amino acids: CAWSGGGNQPQHF. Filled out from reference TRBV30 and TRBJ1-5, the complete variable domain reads SQTIHQWPATLVQPVGSPLSLECTVEGTSNPNLYWYRQAAGRGLQLLFYSVGIGQISSEVPQNLSASRPQDRQFILSSKKLLLSDSGFYLCAWSGGGNQPQHFGDGTRLSIL.